These 3 T cell receptor beta chains originate from one sample sequenced in a study of OX40 agonist ivuxolimab in advanced cancers. The library came from the immunoSEQ multiplex PCR assay. TCRdb obtained this table from immuneACCESS and retained in-frame rearrangements with V and J assigned. These tables miss some clones; where compared with another copy, unresolved V genes account for less than half of the shortfall, and the remainder is unexplained. This sample is represented by approximately 77,000 clones; 75% to 90% of them were singletons. Approximately 2.2% of the sample rests with the top ten. The material was CD4+ or CD8+ T cells sorted from blood, obtained in a trial of the OX40 agonist ivuxolimab. All receptors derive from an adult with an advanced solid tumor such as melanoma, head and neck, liver or kidney cancer.

J is TRBJ1-4 and V is TRBV29-1, with D unresolved. Trimming left V 8 bases short and J 0 bases short, with 13 bases between. Germline CDR1 and CDR2: SQVTM and ANQGSEA. The CDR3 has 14 amino acids. CDR3 nucleotide sequence: TGCAGCCCTCGCTCGGGGTCAACTAATGAAAAACTGTTTTTT. Translating it yields CSPRSGSTNEKLFF.

The V gene is TRBV4-1, the J gene TRBJ1-3; D gene uncertain. The ends were cut back, 3 bases at V and 0 bases at J, with 12 bases in the middle. The CDR3 covers 16 residues. From germline, CDR1 is MGHRA and CDR2 YSYEKL. CDR3 amino acids: CASSQIVTSSGNTIYF. The DNA for the CDR3 is TGCGCCAGCAGCCAGATTGTTACAAGCTCTGGAAACACCATATATTTT.

This clone came up once. The chain uses TRBV11-2 and TRBJ2-6, with 7 bases fitting TRBD1. Germline CDR1 and CDR2: SGHAT and FQNNGV. J lost 0 bases, V lost 5 bases, and 13 bases had no gene match. CDR3 size: 19 residues. CDR3: CASSTLMGQRSSGANVLTF. The CDR3 DNA sequence: TGTGCCAGCAGCACCCTGATGGGACAGCGTTCCTCTGGGGCCAACGTCCTGACTTTC.